These 15 T cell receptor beta chains were all obtained from the same sample, sequenced in a study of control samples from healthy donors and cancer patients. Repertoires were generated with immunoSEQ multiplex PCR, while TCRdb's copy carries only in-frame clones and drops some. The sample has about 150,000 clones, around 92% seen once. Specimen: blood. These receptors were taken from a man younger than 45 in good health.

The rearrangement uses TRBV6-1 and TRBJ1-5, with unresolved D. CDR1 is MNHNS, CDR2 SASEGT, per germline. CDR3 length equals 15 residues. V lost 5 bases, J lost 0 bases, and 11 bases lay in between. As DNA, the CDR3 is TGTGCCAGCAGTTCACTAGGTGGTAGCAATCAGCCCCAGCATTTT. Amino acids: CASSSLGGSNQPQHF.

This clone was seen only once. The CDR3 protein is CASSQETGPWQTRQGSSGNTIYF. Here the CDR3 DNA reads TGTGCCAGCAGCCAAGAAACCGGACCCTGGCAGACCCGCCAAGGGAGCTCTGGAAACACCATATATTTT. V gene TRBV4-2 combines with J gene TRBJ1-3; D not resolved. The CDR3 is made up of 23 amino acids. The germline gives CDR1 LGHNA, CDR2 YNFKEQ. Trimming shortened V by 0 bases and J by 0 bases, and 30 bases separated the two germline ends.

The genes are TRBV6-5 and TRBJ2-3, with D possibly called TRBD1 or TRBD2 (5 bases each). In germline, CDR1 is MNHEY, CDR2 SVGAGI. The CDR3 covers 14 residues. V lost 6 bases and J 0 bases, leaving 10 bases between the germline ends. The CDR3 region has the DNA TGTGCCAGCAGCAGGGACCCAAGCACAGATACGCAGTATTTT. This translates into CASSRDPSTDTQYF.

This clone appeared once. The chain joins TRBV7-9 to TRBJ2-1; tentatively, D is TRBD1 (6 bases). Trimming took 4 bases from V and 6 from J, leaving 10 bases between them. In germline, CDR1 is SEHNR, CDR2 FQNEAQ (reference sequence). This CDR3 contains 13 residues. CDR3 region: CASSSFRGNEQFF. CDR3 bases: TGTGCCAGCAGCTCCTTCAGGGGCAATGAGCAGTTCTTC.

The count of this clone is one. The V and J genes are TRBV27 and TRBJ1-2; the D gene is possibly TRBD1 (5 bases). Trimming shortened V by 8 bases and J by 3 bases, and 10 bases separated the two germline ends. Germline V lookup: CDR1 MNHEY, CDR2 SMNVEV (reference sequence). This CDR3 comprises 12 residues. The CDR3 DNA sequence: TGTGCCAGCTATAGGGGTGACTATGGCTACACCTTC. Translating it yields CASYRGDYGYTF.

The rearrangement links TRBV18 to TRBJ2-2; 12 nucleotides agree with TRBD2. Germline V CDR1 and CDR2: KGHSH, LQKENI. The CDR3 consists of 16 residues. With V trimmed by 6 bases and J by 10 bases, 12 bases remained unmatched. CDR3 in DNA: TGTGCCAGCTCCGTAACTAGCGGGGGGACGTCGGTGGAGCTGTTTTTT. It is translated as CASSVTSGGTSVELFF.

V is TRBV7-3 and J is TRBJ2-2; TRBD1 might be the D (6 bases). The V and J ends lost 5 bases and 0 bases respectively, with 10 bases between them. From germline, CDR1 is SGHTA and CDR2 FQGTGA. This CDR3 contains 15 residues. CDR3 DNA sequence: TGTGCCAGCAGCATCGGGACAACGAACACCGGGGAGCTGTTTTTT. Protein product: CASSIGTTNTGELFF.

The chain combines TRBV3-1 (or the pseudogene TRBV3-2) with TRBJ2-5, with TRBD2 matching 7 bases. The J segment lost 3 bases and the V segment lost 0 bases, leaving 4 bases of the junction unmatched. Germline V gene lookup returns CDR1 LGHDT and CDR2 YNNKEL (reference sequence). There are 15 residues in the CDR3. This CDR3 is CASSQDWGGEETQYF. The CDR3 region has the DNA TGTGCCAGCAGCCAAGACTGGGGGGGAGAAGAGACCCAGTACTTC.

This chain links TRBV10-2 with TRBJ1-2; 8 bases are shared with TRBD1. The germline V gene encodes CDR1 WSHSY and CDR2 SAAADI. J lost 1 base, V lost 7 bases, and 2 bases had no gene match. The CDR3 has 13 amino acids. The CDR3: CASTGQVNYGYTF. CDR3 nucleotide sequence: TGCGCCAGCACGGGACAGGTTAACTATGGCTACACCTTC.

This chain joins TRBV5-1 and TRBJ2-3; D not resolved. Germline CDR1 and CDR2: SGHRS and YFSETQ. The V end lost 6 bases, the J end lost 4 bases, and 6 bases lay between the germline ends. CDR3 length: 11 residues. CDR3 nucleotide sequence: TGCGCCAGCACGTATGCAGATACGCAGTATTTT. This translates into CASTYADTQYF.

The chain couples TRBV3-1 (or the pseudogene TRBV3-2) to TRBJ2-4, with TRBD1 as a possible D gene (6 bases). CDR1 LGHDT and CDR2 YNNKEL come from the germline V gene (reference sequence). CDR3 length: 16 amino acids. V lost 3 bases and J lost 0, with 12 bases in between. CDR3 bases: TGTGCCAGCAGCCAGGGGGCAGTCGTAGCCAAAAACATTCAGTACTTC. Its protein is CASSQGAVVAKNIQYF.

This chain uses TRBV27 with TRBJ2-7, with D possibly being TRBD1 (6 bases). V dropped 9 bases and J dropped 3 bases, with 15 bases sitting between them. The CDR3 covers 13 residues. From germline, CDR1 is MNHEY and CDR2 SMNVEV (reference sequence). The CDR3 coding sequence is TGTGCCAGTCGTTCCGGGACATACTACGAGCAGTACTTC. Residues: CASRSGTYYEQYF.

The CDR3 DNA is TGTGCCAGCAGCCGAGACAGAGGGGGCACTGAAGCTTTCTTT. Translated, it gives CASSRDRGGTEAFF. The chain is built from TRBV11-3 and TRBJ1-1; the D gene is possibly TRBD1 (6 bases). Between the trimmed V and J ends, which lost 5 bases and 4 bases, there was a span of 14 bases. This CDR3 spans 14 amino acids. Germline V gene lookup returns CDR1 SGHNT and CDR2 YENEEA.

The chain links TRBV19 to TRBJ2-7; D is possibly TRBD1 (6 bases). Germline V CDR1 and CDR2: LNHDA, SQIVND (reference sequence). The CDR3 has 15 residues. V lost 5 bases and J lost 3, with 17 bases in between. The CDR3 reads CASSARQAPFYEQYF. The DNA of the CDR3 is TGTGCCAGTAGTGCCAGACAGGCACCTTTCTACGAGCAGTACTTC.

The chain employs TRBV9 and TRBJ1-1, with TRBD1 as a possible D gene (5 bases). The CDR3 has 15 amino acids. With 0 bases removed from V and 3 bases from J, the gap between germline ends came to 12 bases. Germline CDR1 reads SGDLS; CDR2 reads YYNGEE. The CDR3 loop reads CASSVVAGRDTEAFF. CDR3 DNA sequence: TGTGCCAGCAGCGTAGTCGCAGGGAGGGACACTGAAGCTTTCTTT.